These T cell receptor beta chains were read from a single sample in a study of T cells in Graves' hyperthyroidism and ophthalmopathy. TCRdb processed the multiplex PCR reads anew with MiXCR; each CDR3 protein has one entry. This repertoire shows around 450,000 distinct CDR3 sequences, 15% to 19% found once; its top ten account for roughly 7.4%. The sequencing sample was made of blood. The receptors originated from a woman aged 18-30 years with Graves' hyperthyroidism. The CDR3 runs from the conserved cysteine through the conserved F or W. D genes are given only for firm matches. Some rows mark clone size as missing; the rest say once, few, many or name a class of expanded clone.

TRBV24-1	TRBD2	TRBJ2-5	many	16	TGTGCCACCAGTGATTGGGCGGGAGGCCGGGGAGAGACCCAGTACTTC	CATSDWAGGRGETQYF
TRBV28	.	TRBJ2-7	.	14	TGTGCCAGCTGCTCCGGGACGGTTAAGGGCGAGCAGTACTTC	CASCSGTVKGEQYF
TRBV3-1	.	TRBJ2-5	many	14	TGTGCCAGCAGCCTCAACGGGGCCCAAGAGACCCAGTACTTC	CASSLNGAQETQYF
TRBV5-1	TRBD2	TRBJ2-1	many	16	TGCGCCAGCAGCTTGGCCCCTAGCGGGAGCTACAATGAGCAGTTCTTC	CASSLAPSGSYNEQFF
TRBV7-9	.	TRBJ2-7	many	13	TGTGCCAGCAGCTTAGCGTGGGGGTACGAGCAGTACTTC	CASSLAWGYEQYF
TRBV12-3/TRBV12-4	.	TRBJ1-2	many	14	TGTGCCAGCCAGGGTCTTCGGGGGACCCATGGCTACACCTTC	CASQGLRGTHGYTF
TRBV10-3	.	TRBJ2-4	few	16	TGTGCCATCAGTGAGTCTAAGCGACTAGCCAAAAACATTCAGTACTTC	CAISESKRLAKNIQYF
TRBV20-1	TRBD2	TRBJ2-1	many	15	TGCAGTGCTAGAGCCCGGGACTACCTAAGACATGAGCAGTTCTTC	CSARARDYLRHEQFF
TRBV7-2	TRBD2	TRBJ2-1	many	15	TGTGCCAGCAGCGTGCGGGGGGGCTCCTACAATGAGCAGTTCTTC	CASSVRGGSYNEQFF
TRBV30	.	TRBJ1-1	.	12	TGTGCCTGGACAGGCGGGGGGCAAGTGGCTTTCTTT	CAWTGGGQVAFF
TRBV6-5	.	TRBJ1-3	few	15	TGTGCCAGCAGTTACGAGGGACTTTCTGGAAACACCATATATTTT	CASSYEGLSGNTIYF
TRBV12-3/TRBV12-4	.	TRBJ2-2	many	15	TGTGCCAGCTCTGCCCGGGGGAGTAAGGTCGGGGAGCTGTTTTTT	CASSARGSKVGELFF
TRBV29-1	TRBD1	TRBJ1-1	many	14	TGCAGCGTGAAGACAGGGACGTTTAGGACTGAAGCTTTCTTT	CSVKTGTFRTEAFF
TRBV19	TRBD1	TRBJ1-5	.	14	TGTGCCAGTAGTAGAGGGACAGGGTTTCAGCCCCAGCATTTT	CASSRGTGFQPQHF
TRBV2	.	TRBJ2-7	many	14	TGTGCCAGCACCCTCGCGGGGAAACCGGACGAGCAGTACTTC	CASTLAGKPDEQYF
TRBV7-9	.	TRBJ1-2	many	15	TGTGCCAGCAGCTCCGCCGGGAGGGCGAACTATGGCTACACCTTC	CASSSAGRANYGYTF
TRBV20-1	.	TRBJ1-2	few	13	TGCAGTGCTAGGGAGGGGTGGGACTATGGCTACACCTTC	CSAREGWDYGYTF
TRBV18	.	TRBJ1-6	many	15	TGTGCCAGCTCAGCTCCCGTGACAGGAAATTCACCCCTCCACTTT	CASSAPVTGNSPLHF
TRBV6-5	TRBD1	TRBJ1-5	many	15	TGTGCCAGCAGTTACGAGGGACAGGTTAATCAGCCCCAGCATTTT	CASSYEGQVNQPQHF
TRBV6-2/TRBV6-3	TRBD2	TRBJ2-7	many	13	TGTGCCAGCAGACTTTCCACTAGCGTCGAGCAGTACTTC	CASRLSTSVEQYF
TRBV29-1	TRBD1	TRBJ2-2	many	14	TGCAGCGTTGAGGACAGGGGGTATACCGGGGAGCTGTTTTTT	CSVEDRGYTGELFF
TRBV5-1	.	TRBJ1-1	many	15	TGCGCCAGCGCCCTCGAGGGGTCCTGGGCTACGGAAGCTTTCTTT	CASALEGSWATEAFF
TRBV12-5	.	TRBJ1-5	.	14	TGTGCTAGTGGTTTGCAGGGGAAGGTGAAGCCCCAGCATTTT	CASGLQGKVKPQHF
TRBV20-1	TRBD2	TRBJ2-1	few	15	TGCAGTGCACGACTAGCGGGAGATAACTACAATGAGCAGTTCTTC	CSARLAGDNYNEQFF
TRBV18	.	TRBJ2-7	many	14	TGTGCCAGCTCACTAACTGTACGGCAATACGAGCAGTACTTC	CASSLTVRQYEQYF
TRBV3-1	TRBD2	TRBJ2-5	many	16	TGTGCCAGCAGCTTTAGCGGGAGCCAACATGGGGAGACCCAGTACTTC	CASSFSGSQHGETQYF
TRBV15	.	TRBJ1-5	.	18	TGTGCCACCAGCAAATTTGGGCGGGCTCGCCTCACTGATCAGCCCCAGCATTTT	CATSKFGRARLTDQPQHF
TRBV7-2	.	TRBJ2-2	many	16	TGTGCCAGCACCCGGCTATGGGGCGGGGTCACCGGGGAGCTGTTTTTT	CASTRLWGGVTGELFF
TRBV20-1	TRBD2	TRBJ2-3	many	14	TGCAGTGCTAGGTCTAGCGGGAGGCCAGATACGCAGTATTTT	CSARSSGRPDTQYF
TRBV30	.	TRBJ2-6	many	14	TGTGCCTATAAAGAAGGGTCTGGGGCCAACGTCCTGACTTTC	CAYKEGSGANVLTF
TRBV29-1	.	TRBJ2-7	many	14	TGCAGCGTCCTTATAGGACTGAGCTCCTACGAGCAGTACTTC	CSVLIGLSSYEQYF
TRBV20-1	TRBD1	TRBJ1-2	many	20	TGCAGTGCTAGAGGAAGGAGGCACCGGGACAGGGGGCCTTCCGGCTATGGCTACACCTTC	CSARGRRHRDRGPSGYGYTF